This entry lists 18 T cell receptor beta chains sequenced from one sample in a study of spatial heterogeneity in lung cancer. MiXCR, applied by TCRdb to the 5' RACE reads, yields one record per CDR3 protein. The sample consists of some 40,000 distinct CDR3 sequences, less than 6.5% of them appearing once. Time point denoted: sample taken at primary tumor resection. The sequences come from PBMCs, collected at surgery. The receptor source for this set is a female donor with early-stage non-small cell lung cancer.

Ten or more counts support this clonotype. This chain joins TRBV3-1 and TRBJ2-7; unclear D gene. Germline lookup yields CDR1 LGHDT and CDR2 YNNKEL (reference sequence). V was pared by 3 bases and J by 5 bases, with 11 bases between. This CDR3 region has 13 residues. The CDR3: CASSQASRNEQYF. CDR3 sequence (DNA): TGTGCCAGCAGCCAGGCATCGCGGAACGAGCAGTACTTC.

This clonotype showed up many times. V is TRBV11-1 and J is TRBJ2-5, with unresolved D. Germline loops: CDR1 SGHAT, CDR2 FQDESV (reference sequence). The CDR3 sequence is 12 residues long. The V gene lost 5 bases and the J gene lost 6 bases, with 10 bases spanning the gap. CDR3 in amino acids: CASSPGLKTQYF. The CDR3 DNA sequence: TGTGCCAGCAGCCCCGGGCTTAAGACCCAGTACTTC. Full variable domain (remainder filled in from reference TRBV11-1 and TRBJ2-5): EAEVAQSPRYKITEKSQAVAFWCDPISGHATLYWYRQILGQGPELLVQFQDESVVDDSQLPKDRFSAERLKGVDSTLKIQPAELGDSAMYLCASSPGLKTQYFGPGTRLLVL.

This clonotype showed up just a few times. The chain recombines TRBV14 with TRBJ2-1, with D unclear. Per the germline V gene, CDR1 is SGHDN and CDR2 is FVKESK. This CDR3 comprises 15 residues. Trimming cost V 1 base and J 0 bases, with 7 bases left between them. CDR3: CASSQVWSSYNEQFF. In DNA, the CDR3 is TGTGCCAGCAGCCAAGTATGGAGCTCCTACAATGAGCAGTTCTTC.

There are a few counts of this clonotype. The chain combines TRBV5-1 with TRBJ1-1; 7 bases agree with TRBD1. V gave up 2 bases and J gave up 5 bases; unmatched junction bases: 12. The CDR3 runs to 16 residues. Looked up from germline, CDR1 is SGHRS and CDR2 is YFSETQ. The CDR3 here is CASSFPEGGGRTEAFF. CDR3 nucleotides: TGCGCCAGCAGCTTCCCTGAGGGAGGGGGCAGGACTGAAGCTTTCTTT.

This clonotype was counted many times. V gene TRBV4-2 combines with J gene TRBJ2-1, with 11 bases fitting TRBD2. J lost 5 bases, V lost 1 base, and 4 bases had no gene match. Per germline, CDR1 LGHNA and CDR2 YNFKEQ. This CDR3 spans 16 amino acids. The CDR3 coding sequence is TGTGCCAGCAGCCAAGGTAGCGGGGGGGCACACAATGAGCAGTTCTTC. It yields the protein CASSQGSGGAHNEQFF.

In its sample, this clonotype was seen many times. The chain combines TRBV6-1 with TRBJ1-5; a possible D gene is TRBD1 (5 bases). V was clipped by 6 bases and J by 9 bases, with 9 bases between them. CDR1 and CDR2 (germline): MNHNS, SASEGT. CDR3 length equals 11 residues. The DNA for the CDR3 is TGTGCCAGCAGAGCCGGGGGGCCCCAGCATTTT. This sequence encodes CASRAGGPQHF.

This clonotype has at least ten counts. The chain carries TRBV7-9 and TRBJ2-1; 12 bases agree with TRBD2. The CDR3 loop spans 16 amino acids. The V and J ends lost 0 bases and 8 bases, in that order; junction bases with no gene match: 5. CDR1 and CDR2 from the germline V gene are SEHNR and FQNEAQ (reference sequence). CDR3 sequence: CASSLAPSGGAYEQFF. The CDR3 nucleotides read TGTGCCAGCAGCTTAGCCCCTAGCGGGGGGGCCTATGAGCAGTTCTTC.

Many counts were recorded for this clonotype. CDR3 residues: CASSLSRGLNTEAFF. The CDR3 DNA follows: TGTGCCAGCAGTTTATCCAGGGGCCTGAACACTGAAGCTTTCTTT. The chain recombines TRBV27 with TRBJ1-1, with D possibly matching TRBD1 (6 bases). In germline, CDR1 is MNHEY, CDR2 SMNVEV (reference sequence). V gave up 0 bases and J gave up 0 bases, with 8 bases separating them. This CDR3 is built from 15 residues.

This clonotype was recorded many times. This chain joins TRBV5-1 and TRBJ2-1, with 11 positions matching TRBD1. The germline V gene has CDR1 SGHRS and CDR2 YFSETQ. Trimming cost V 2 bases and J 7 bases; bases outside gene matches: 14. The CDR3 contains 18 residues. This CDR3 reads CASSLIFSGQGVGNEQFF. CDR3 sequence (DNA): TGCGCCAGCAGCTTAATATTCTCGGGACAGGGGGTTGGAAATGAGCAGTTCTTC. The full variable domain, rest sourced from reference TRBV5-1 and TRBJ2-1, is KAGVTQTPRYLIKTRGQQVTLSCSPISGHRSVSWYQQTPGQGLQFLFEYFSETQRNKGNFPGRFSGRQFSNSRSEMNVSTLELGDSALYLCASSLIFSGQGVGNEQFFGPGTRLTVL.

The table lists this clonotype with many counts. This chain joins TRBV30 and TRBJ2-5; 11 bases align to TRBD1. Germline V lookup: CDR1 GTSNPN, CDR2 SVGIG (reference sequence). This CDR3 has 14 residues. Trimming took 2 bases from V and 7 from J; bases not matched to a gene: 6. The CDR3 DNA sequence: TGTGCCTGGAGTACCGGGACAGGGGGAGGGACCCAGTACTTC. This translates into CAWSTGTGGGTQYF.

Many counts were recorded for this clonotype. This chain links TRBV4-1 with TRBJ2-1; no firm D call. The CDR3 is 16 residues long. The germline V gene has CDR1 MGHRA and CDR2 YSYEKL. The ends were cut back, 6 bases at V and 6 bases at J, with 21 bases in the middle. Here the CDR3 reads CASRQNWVGIVNEQFF. In nucleotides, the CDR3 is TGCGCCAGCAGACAAAACTGGGTCGGTATAGTCAATGAGCAGTTCTTC.

This clonotype occurred many times. The chain combines TRBV28 with TRBJ1-2; 7 bases match TRBD1. The trim removed 2 bases at V and 4 bases at J, leaving 13 bases unmatched. In germline, CDR1 is MDHEN, CDR2 SYDVKM. The CDR3 is made up of 17 amino acids. The CDR3 here is CASSLMWTGVRGYGYTF. The CDR3 DNA follows: TGTGCCAGCAGTTTAATGTGGACAGGAGTCAGGGGCTATGGCTACACCTTC.

This clonotype is deemed medium-sized. The chain is built from TRBV5-1 and TRBJ1-2; a weak D match, TRBD1 (5 bases). Germline V gene data show CDR1 as SGHRS and CDR2 as YFSETQ. The CDR3 has 14 amino acids. The germline V and J ends were trimmed by 0 bases and 5 bases, with 11 bases remaining between them. CDR3 nucleotide sequence: TGCGCCAGCAGCTTGGAACAGGCCCTTTATGGCTACACCTTC. As protein: CASSLEQALYGYTF.

This clonotype was seen many times. The chain has TRBV7-2 and TRBJ2-7; maybe TRBD2 (7 bases). Trimming cost V 4 bases and J 4 bases, with 29 bases left between them. Looked up from germline, CDR1 is SGHTA and CDR2 is FQGNSA. This CDR3 is 19 amino acids long. The CDR3 sequence: CASSYPFFSRGGVDYEQYF. The CDR3 region has the DNA TGTGCCAGCAGCTACCCTTTCTTTTCAAGAGGGGGGGTTGATTACGAGCAGTACTTC.

This clonotype was counted ten times or more. This chain joins TRBV12-3 or TRBV12-4 and TRBJ1-1; 7 bases are shared with TRBD1. The trim removed 3 bases at V and 5 bases at J, leaving 6 bases unmatched. The CDR3 covers 14 residues. CDR3 in amino acids: CASSFRQGDTEAFF. In nucleotides, the CDR3 is TGTGCCAGCAGTTTCCGACAGGGAGATACTGAAGCTTTCTTT.

This clonotype came up many times. The chain combines TRBV12-3 or TRBV12-4 with TRBJ2-7; no definite D call. The CDR3 has 13 amino acids. V shed 7 bases and J shed 5 bases, with 15 bases lying between them. The CDR3 DNA reads as TGTGCCAGCACCCCGCCCAGCGTCCACGAGCAGTACTTC. Amino acids: CASTPPSVHEQYF.

This clonotype was recorded many times. This chain uses TRBV7-8 with TRBJ2-3, with D possibly TRBD2 on 5 matching bases. Germline V CDR1 and CDR2: SGHVS, FQNEAQ. Trimming shortened V by 1 base and J by 0 bases, and 8 bases separated the two germline ends. The CDR3 is 15 amino acids. DNA for the CDR3: TGTGCCAGCAGCTTAGGGGGAGCTAGCACAGATACGCAGTATTTT. Its translation is CASSLGGASTDTQYF.

This clonotype came up many times. This chain uses TRBV7-9 with TRBJ1-2; 10 bases fit TRBD1. The germline V gene encodes CDR1 SEHNR and CDR2 FQNEAQ (reference sequence). J gave up 4 bases and V 2 bases, and 16 bases lay outside the gene matches. This CDR3 is 19 amino acids long. For the CDR3, the DNA is TGTGCCAGCAGCTTAATCCCCCCCGGGACAGGGGTGATTGTCTATGGCTACACCTTC. Protein: CASSLIPPGTGVIVYGYTF.